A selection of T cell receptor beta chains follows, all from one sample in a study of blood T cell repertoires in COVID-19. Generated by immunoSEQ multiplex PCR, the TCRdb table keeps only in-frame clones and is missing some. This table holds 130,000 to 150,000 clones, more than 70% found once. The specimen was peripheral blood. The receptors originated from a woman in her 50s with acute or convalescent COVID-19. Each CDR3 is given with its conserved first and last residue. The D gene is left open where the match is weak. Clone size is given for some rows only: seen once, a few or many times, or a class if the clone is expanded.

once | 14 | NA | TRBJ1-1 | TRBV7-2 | CASSPRQENTEAFF | TGTGCCAGCAGCCCCCGACAGGAGAACACTGAAGCTTTCTTT
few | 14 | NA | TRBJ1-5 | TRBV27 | CASSQWPSNQPQHF | TGTGCCAGCAGTCAGTGGCCAAGCAATCAGCCCCAGCATTTT
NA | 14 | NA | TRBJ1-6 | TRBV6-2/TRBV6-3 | CASSYWVGNSPLHF | TGTGCCAGCAGTTACTGGGTGGGCAATTCACCCCTCCACTTT
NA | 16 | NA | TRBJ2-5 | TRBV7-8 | CASSLRRHSQGETQYF | TGTGCCAGCAGCTTACGTCGACATTCCCAGGGAGAGACCCAGTACTTC
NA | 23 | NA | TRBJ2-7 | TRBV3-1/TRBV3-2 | CASSQEYRQSRRRNIFPLYEQYF | TGTGCCAGCAGCCAAGAATACCGACAGAGCCGGCGAAGAAATATCTTTCCCCTCTACGAGCAGTACTTC
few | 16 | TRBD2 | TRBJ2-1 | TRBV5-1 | CASSLAGGYSYNEQFF | TGCGCCAGCAGCTTGGCCGGGGGGTACTCCTACAATGAGCAGTTCTTC
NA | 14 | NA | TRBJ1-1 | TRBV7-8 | CASSLELGVTEAFF | TGTGCCAGCAGCTTAGAACTGGGAGTCACTGAAGCTTTCTTT
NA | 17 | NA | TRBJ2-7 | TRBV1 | CTSSQGNPGQKIDEQYF | TGCACCAGCAGCCAAGGGAACCCGGGACAGAAGATCGACGAGCAGTACTTC
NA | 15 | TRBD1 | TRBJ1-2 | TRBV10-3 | CAISESGTGGYGYTF | TGTGCCATCAGTGAGTCAGGGACAGGGGGCTATGGCTACACCTTC
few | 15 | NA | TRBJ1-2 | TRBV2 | CASSEGSGDGDGYTF | TGTGCCAGCAGTGAAGGTTCGGGGGATGGGGATGGCTACACCTTC
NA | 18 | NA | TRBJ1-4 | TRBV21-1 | CASSPWHRGRRGNEKLFF | TGTGCCAGCAGCCCGTGGCACAGGGGGCGCCGGGGTAATGAAAAACTGTTTTTT
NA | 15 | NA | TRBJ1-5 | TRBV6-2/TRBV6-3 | CASSYPGSFNQPQHF | TGTGCCAGCAGTTACCCGGGATCCTTCAATCAGCCCCAGCATTTT
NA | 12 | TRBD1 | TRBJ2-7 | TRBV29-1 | CSVIGQAYEQYF | TGCAGCGTGATTGGACAGGCCTACGAGCAGTACTTC
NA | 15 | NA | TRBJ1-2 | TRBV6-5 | CASSYSINGNYGYTF | TGTGCCAGCAGTTACTCGATCAACGGGAACTATGGCTACACCTTC
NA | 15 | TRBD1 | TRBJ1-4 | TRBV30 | CAWSTPGQGNEKLFF | TGTGCCTGGAGTACGCCGGGACAGGGGAATGAAAAACTGTTTTTT
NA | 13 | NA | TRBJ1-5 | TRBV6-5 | CASRPQRDQPQHF | TGTGCCAGCAGACCACAGAGAGATCAGCCCCAGCATTTT
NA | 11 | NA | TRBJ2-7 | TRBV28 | CASSLVYEQYF | TGTGCCAGCAGTCTTGTCTACGAGCAGTACTTC
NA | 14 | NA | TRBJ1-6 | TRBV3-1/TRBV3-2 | CASSQQGRSSPLHF | TGTGCCAGCAGCCAACAGGGGCGGTCCTCACCCCTCCACTTT
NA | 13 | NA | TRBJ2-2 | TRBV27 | CASINPNTGELFF | TGTGCCAGCATAAATCCGAACACCGGGGAGCTGTTTTTT
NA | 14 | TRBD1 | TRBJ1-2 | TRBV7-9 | CASSLGDRGDGYTF | TGTGCCAGCAGCTTGGGGGACAGGGGGGACGGCTACACCTTC
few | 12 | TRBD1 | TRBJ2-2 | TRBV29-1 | CSVGQGHGELFF | TGCAGCGTTGGACAGGGGCACGGGGAGCTGTTTTTT
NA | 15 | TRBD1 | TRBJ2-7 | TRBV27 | CASSLTTGVPYEQYF | TGTGCCAGCAGTTTGACGACAGGGGTCCCCTACGAGCAGTACTTC
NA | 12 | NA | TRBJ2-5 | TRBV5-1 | CASSPDFETQYF | TGCGCCAGCAGCCCGGACTTCGAGACCCAGTACTTC
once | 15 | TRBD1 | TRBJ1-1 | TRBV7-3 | CASSQGAGMNTEAFF | TGTGCCAGCAGCCAGGGGGCTGGAATGAACACTGAAGCTTTCTTT
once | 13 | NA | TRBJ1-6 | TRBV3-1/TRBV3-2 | CASSQGSLPPLHF | TGTGCCAGCAGCCAAGGGAGTTTGCCACCCCTCCACTTT
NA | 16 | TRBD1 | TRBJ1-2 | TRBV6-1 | CASSEPGQGLNYGYTF | TGTGCCAGCAGTGAGCCGGGACAGGGCCTTAACTATGGCTACACCTTC
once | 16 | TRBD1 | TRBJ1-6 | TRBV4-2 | CASSREGARGNSPLHF | TGTGCCAGCAGCCGCGAAGGGGCCAGGGGGAATTCACCCCTCCACTTT
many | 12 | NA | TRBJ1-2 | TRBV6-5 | CASRTDTYGYTF | TGTGCCAGCAGGACTGATACCTATGGCTACACCTTC
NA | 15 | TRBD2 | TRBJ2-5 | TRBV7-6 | CASSSSGVIQETQYF | TGTGCCAGCAGCTCTAGCGGGGTGATCCAAGAGACCCAGTACTTC
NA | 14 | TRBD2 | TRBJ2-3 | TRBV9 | CASSPRGVTDTQYF | TGTGCCAGCAGCCCCCGGGGGGTCACAGATACGCAGTATTTT
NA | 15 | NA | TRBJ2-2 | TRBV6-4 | CASSVRPGYTGELFF | TGTGCCAGCAGTGTTCGCCCAGGGTACACCGGGGAGCTGTTTTTT
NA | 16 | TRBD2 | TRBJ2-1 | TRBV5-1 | CASSPYGLAGDNEQFF | TGCGCCAGCAGCCCATACGGACTAGCGGGCGACAATGAGCAGTTCTTC
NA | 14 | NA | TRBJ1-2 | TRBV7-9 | CASSPGQSNYGYTF | TGTGCCAGCAGCCCAGGACAGAGTAACTATGGCTACACCTTC
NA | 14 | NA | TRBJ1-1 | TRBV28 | CASRPQDMNTEAFF | TGTGCCAGCAGGCCTCAGGACATGAACACTGAAGCTTTCTTT
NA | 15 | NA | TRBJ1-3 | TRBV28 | CASTIRMGRGNTIYF | TGTGCCAGCACCATTCGGATGGGCAGGGGAAACACCATATATTTT
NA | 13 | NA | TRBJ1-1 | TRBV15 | CATSRDFSGEAFF | TGTGCCACCAGCAGGGATTTTTCGGGGGAAGCTTTCTTT
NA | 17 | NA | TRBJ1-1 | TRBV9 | CASSPFVGVGGGTEAFF | TGTGCCAGCAGCCCATTTGTTGGCGTCGGAGGAGGGACTGAAGCTTTCTTT
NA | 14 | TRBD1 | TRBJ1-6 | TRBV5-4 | CASSLQGAGSPLHF | TGTGCCAGCAGCTTACAGGGGGCGGGTTCACCCCTCCACTTT
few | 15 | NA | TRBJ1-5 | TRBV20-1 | CSASRDLNSNQPQHF | TGCAGTGCTAGTCGGGATTTGAATAGCAATCAGCCCCAGCATTTT
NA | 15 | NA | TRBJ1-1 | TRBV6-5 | CASSYSSGGFAEAFF | TGTGCCAGCAGTTACTCAAGCGGGGGTTTTGCTGAAGCTTTCTTT
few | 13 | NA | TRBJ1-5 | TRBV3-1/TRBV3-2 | CASSQGGEGPQHF | TGTGCCAGCAGCCAAGGCGGCGAAGGGCCCCAGCATTTT
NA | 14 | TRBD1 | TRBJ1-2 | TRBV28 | CASSLDRVTGGYTF | TGTGCCAGCAGTTTGGACAGGGTGACGGGGGGCTACACCTTC
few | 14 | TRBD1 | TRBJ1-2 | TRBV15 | CATSSYRGNYGYTF | TGTGCCACCAGCAGCTACAGGGGTAACTATGGCTACACCTTC
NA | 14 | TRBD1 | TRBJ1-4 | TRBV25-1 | CASSGGQKNEKLFF | TGTGCCAGCAGTGGGGGACAGAAAAATGAAAAACTGTTTTTT
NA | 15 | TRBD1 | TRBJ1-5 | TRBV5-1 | CASSRTGDSNQPQHF | TGCGCCAGCAGTAGGACAGGGGATAGCAATCAGCCCCAGCATTTT
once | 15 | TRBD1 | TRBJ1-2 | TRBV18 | CASSPGTGSLGGYTF | TGTGCCAGCTCGCCCGGGACAGGGAGTCTGGGGGGCTACACCTTC
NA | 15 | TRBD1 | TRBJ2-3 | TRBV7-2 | CASSLGTGLRDTQYF | TGTGCCAGCAGCTTAGGGACAGGGCTTCGGGATACGCAGTATTTT
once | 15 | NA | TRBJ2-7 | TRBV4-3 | CASSQDLYSSYEQYF | TGCGCCAGCAGCCAAGACTTATATAGCTCCTACGAGCAGTACTTC
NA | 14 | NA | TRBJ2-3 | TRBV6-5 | CASSFQVGTDTQYF | TGTGCCAGCAGTTTCCAGGTGGGCACAGATACGCAGTATTTT
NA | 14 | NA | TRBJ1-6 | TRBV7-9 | CASSSDSYNSPLHF | TGTGCCAGCAGCTCGGACAGCTATAATTCACCCCTCCACTTT
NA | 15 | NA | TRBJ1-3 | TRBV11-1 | CASSYGQFSGNTIYF | TGTGCCAGCAGCTACGGACAGTTCTCTGGAAACACCATATATTTT